This T cell receptor beta chain was captured in a study of CD8 T cell repertoires and HIV-1 epitope variants. Study-level background: T cells were stimulated with Twenty-five Gag and Nef peptides separately. T cells were cultured for nine to eleven days with cytokines added on days 3 and 7.

TCRdb's copy holds only in-frame clones and misses some; the assay was immunoSEQ multiplex PCR. Found here are some 87,000 clones, roughly 80% of them singletons; the top ten hold more than 25%. The trim removed 3 bases at V and 8 bases at J, leaving 7 bases unmatched. CDR1 and CDR2 (germline): SGHVS, FQNEAQ. The CDR3 has 15 residues. The clonotype was recovered from a male donor with HIV. The sequenced sample consisted of uncultured baseline CD8+ T cells from peripheral blood mononuclear cells (PBMCs). The chain joins TRBV7-8 to TRBJ1-4; 9 positions match TRBD1. The DNA for the CDR3 is TGTGCCAGCAGCTTCGACAGGGGGGCAGGGGAAAAACTGTTTTTT. Amino acid sequence: CASSFDRGAGEKLFF.